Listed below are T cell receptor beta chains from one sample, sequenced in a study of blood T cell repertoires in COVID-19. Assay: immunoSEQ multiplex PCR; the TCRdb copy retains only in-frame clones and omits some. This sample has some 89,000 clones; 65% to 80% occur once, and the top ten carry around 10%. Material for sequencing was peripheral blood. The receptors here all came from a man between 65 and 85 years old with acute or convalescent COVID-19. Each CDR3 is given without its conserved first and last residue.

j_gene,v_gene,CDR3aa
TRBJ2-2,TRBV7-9,ASLGERGLNTGELF
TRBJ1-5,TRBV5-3,ARSPVDRGGNQPQH
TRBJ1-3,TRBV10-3,AISARGQGKSSGNTIY
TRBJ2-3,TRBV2,ASRLAGPDTQY
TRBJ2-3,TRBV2,ASTRDTDTQY
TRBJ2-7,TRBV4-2,ASSQGKQGAYEQY
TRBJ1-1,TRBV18,ASSPGTGLNTEAF
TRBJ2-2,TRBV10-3,AISGAPGGSTGELF
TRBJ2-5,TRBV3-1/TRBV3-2,ASSHGRGQGKETQY
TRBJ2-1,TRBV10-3,AISESRGHGNEQF
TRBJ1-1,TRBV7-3,ASSLTDSMNTEAF
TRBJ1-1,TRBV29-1,SVRGNTEAF
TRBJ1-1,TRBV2,ASSRTLGQVEAF
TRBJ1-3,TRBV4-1,ASSQVRGSGNTIY
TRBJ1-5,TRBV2,ASSLRVNQPQH
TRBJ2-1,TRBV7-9,ASSLEGIGIHEQF
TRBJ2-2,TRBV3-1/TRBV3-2,ASSRAGGRGTGELF
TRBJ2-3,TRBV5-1,ASSLGVEADTQY
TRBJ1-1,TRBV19,ASSAGQAGAEAF
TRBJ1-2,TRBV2,ASSTGGDYGYT
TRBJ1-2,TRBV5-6,ASSARTGGNT
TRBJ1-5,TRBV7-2,ASSLYHTTGNQPQH
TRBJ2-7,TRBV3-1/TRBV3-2,ASSLRDEQY
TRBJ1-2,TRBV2,ARIKTGSYGYT
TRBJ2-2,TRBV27,ASSLDRFAGELF